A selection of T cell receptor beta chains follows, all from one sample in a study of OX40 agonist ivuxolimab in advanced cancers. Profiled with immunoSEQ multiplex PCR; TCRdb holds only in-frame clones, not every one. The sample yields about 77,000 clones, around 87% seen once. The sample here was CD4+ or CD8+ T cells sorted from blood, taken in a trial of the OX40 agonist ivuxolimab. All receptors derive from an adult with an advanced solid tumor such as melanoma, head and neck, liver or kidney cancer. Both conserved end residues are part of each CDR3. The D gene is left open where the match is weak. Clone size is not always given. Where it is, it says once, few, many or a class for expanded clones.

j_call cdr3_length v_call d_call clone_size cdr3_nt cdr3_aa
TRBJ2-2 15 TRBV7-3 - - TGTGCCAGCAGCTCCGAGGGGGGAAACACCGGGGAGCTGTTTTTT CASSSEGGNTGELFF
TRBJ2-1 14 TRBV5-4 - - TGTGCCAGCAGCTTGGGGAGCTCCTACAATGAGCAGTTCTTC CASSLGSSYNEQFF
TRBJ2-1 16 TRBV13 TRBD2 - TGTGCCAGCAGCCAGATAGGGAGGACTAGCGGCAATGAGCAGTTCTTC CASSQIGRTSGNEQFF
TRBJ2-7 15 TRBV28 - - TGTGCCAGCAGTTTCCCCGGAGGTATCGGCAACGAGCAGTACTTC CASSFPGGIGNEQYF
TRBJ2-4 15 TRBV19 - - TGTGCCAGTAGTTCCCGGGAAAGGGAAAGTAACATTCAGTACTTC CASSSRERESNIQYF
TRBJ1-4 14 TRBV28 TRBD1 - TGTGCCAGCAGCTTTACAGGGGGCCGTGAAAAACTGTTTTTT CASSFTGGREKLFF
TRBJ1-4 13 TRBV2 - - TGTGCCAGCAGTGTGGGGGGTAATGAAAAACTGTTTTTT CASSVGGNEKLFF
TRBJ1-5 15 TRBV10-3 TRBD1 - TGTGCCATCAGTGATGTCCCAGGGGGTAATCAGCCCCAGCATTTT CAISDVPGGNQPQHF
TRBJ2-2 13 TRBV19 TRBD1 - TGTGCCAGCCGGGACAGGGGGACCGGGGAGCTGTTTTTT CASRDRGTGELFF
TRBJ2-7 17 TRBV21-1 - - TGTGCCAGCAGCAATGGGGTTGGAGGGGGGAAACTTTACGAGCAGTACTTC CASSNGVGGGKLYEQYF
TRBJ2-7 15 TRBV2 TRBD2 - TGTGCCAGCAGTCTTATAGCGGGGGGGTCCTACGAGCAGTACTTC CASSLIAGGSYEQYF
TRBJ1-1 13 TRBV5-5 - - TGTGCCAGCAGCTTGGAAGTGAACACTGAAGCTTTCTTT CASSLEVNTEAFF
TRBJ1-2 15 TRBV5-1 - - TGCGCCAGCAGCTTGGGCGGTACAGGGAATGAGGGCTACACCTTC CASSLGGTGNEGYTF
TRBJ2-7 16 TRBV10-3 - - TGTGCCATCAGTTCCTCCAGGGGGGGCGGTGGCTACGAGCAGTACTTC CAISSSRGGGGYEQYF
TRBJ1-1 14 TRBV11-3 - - TGTGCCAGCAGCTGGCGGGCACAGGGATCTGAAGCTTTCTTT CASSWRAQGSEAFF
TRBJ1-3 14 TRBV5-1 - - TGCGCCAGCAGAAGCGGAGGCTCTGGAAACACCATATATTTT CASRSGGSGNTIYF
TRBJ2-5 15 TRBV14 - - TGTGCCACCTCAATTATCCGGCCTACGCACGAGACCCAGTACTTC CATSIIRPTHETQYF
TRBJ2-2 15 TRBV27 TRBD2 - TGTGCCAGCAGTTATGACGGGAGGATCACCGGGGAGCTGTTTTTT CASSYDGRITGELFF
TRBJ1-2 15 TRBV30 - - TGTGCCTGGAGTTTCACTATTGTGGAGGGGGGTGGCTACACCTTC CAWSFTIVEGGGYTF
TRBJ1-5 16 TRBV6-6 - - TGTGCCAGCAGTTACCTCTTCCCGCGGGGCAATCAGCCCCAGCATTTT CASSYLFPRGNQPQHF
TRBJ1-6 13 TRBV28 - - TGTGCCAGCAGTTTTGCGAGGGAATCACCCCTCCACTTT CASSFARESPLHF
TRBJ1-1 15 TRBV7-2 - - TGTGCCAGCAGCTTAGAGCCAGCCGCGAACACTGAAGCTTTCTTT CASSLEPAANTEAFF
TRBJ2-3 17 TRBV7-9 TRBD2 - TGTGCCAGCAGCTCCCGAAGCGGGGGTTCTAGCACAGATACGCAGTATTTT CASSSRSGGSSTDTQYF
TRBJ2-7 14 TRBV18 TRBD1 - TGTGCCAGCTCGCAGGGGGGACAGGCGTCCCAGCAGTACTTC CASSQGGQASQQYF
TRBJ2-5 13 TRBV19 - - TGTGCCAGTAGTATAACCAGGGTGGAGACCCAGTACTTC CASSITRVETQYF
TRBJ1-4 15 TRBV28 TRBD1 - TGTGCCAGCGGACAGGGGGGGTCAACTAATGAAAAACTGTTTTTT CASGQGGSTNEKLFF
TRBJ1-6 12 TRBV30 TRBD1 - TGTGCCCGGAACAGGGGGGATTCACCCCTCCACTTT CARNRGDSPLHF
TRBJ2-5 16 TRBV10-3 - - TGTGCCATCAGTGAGTCGTCTGTAGGTTTACAAGAGACCCAGTACTTC CAISESSVGLQETQYF
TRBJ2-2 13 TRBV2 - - TGTGCCAGCAGCTTGGACAGAACCGGGGAGCTGTTTTTT CASSLDRTGELFF
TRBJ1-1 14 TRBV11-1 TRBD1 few TGTGCCAGCAGCTGGAACGACAGGGGAACTGAAGCTTTCTTT CASSWNDRGTEAFF
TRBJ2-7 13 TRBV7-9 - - TGTGCCAGCAGCTCGGACGGAACCTACGAGCAGTACTTC CASSSDGTYEQYF
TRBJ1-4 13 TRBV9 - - TGTGCCAGCAGCGTAGTACCCGACGAAAAACTGTTTTTT CASSVVPDEKLFF
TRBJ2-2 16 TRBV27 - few TGTGCCAGCAGTTTGGGAGGGACAGCGAACACCGGGGAGCTGTTTTTT CASSLGGTANTGELFF
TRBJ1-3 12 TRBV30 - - TGTGCCTGGGGGACTGGGGGAAACACCATATATTTT CAWGTGGNTIYF
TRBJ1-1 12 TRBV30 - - TGTGCCTGGAACCCCCGTAACACTGAAGCTTTCTTT CAWNPRNTEAFF
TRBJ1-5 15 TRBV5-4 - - TGTGCCAGCAGCTTGTGGGGTAGGAAGGGTCAGCCCCAGCATTTT CASSLWGRKGQPQHF
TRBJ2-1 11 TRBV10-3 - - TGTGCCATCAGTGTAGGAGGGGGGCAGTTCTTC CAISVGGGQFF
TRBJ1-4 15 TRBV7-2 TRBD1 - TGTGCCAGCAGCCCACGGACAGGGGGTAATGAAAAACTGTTTTTT CASSPRTGGNEKLFF